A single sample is the source of the 21 T cell receptor beta chains below, sequenced in a study of CD8+ T cells in alopecia areata. Extracted RNA was reverse transcribed into cDNA, the sequencing template. The data were produced by immunoSEQ multiplex PCR, yet TCRdb's version contains in-frame clones alone and is incomplete. There are some 180,000 clones in the sample; roughly 50% occur only once, and less than 14% lies in the top ten. Treatment specified: oral pan-JAK inhibitor, 5-10 mg twice daily. Material: CD8+ T cells sorted from blood, obtained at week 24, from a patient treated with tofacitinib. Receptors originate from a human donor with alopecia areata.

The chain carries TRBV19 and TRBJ1-5, with 8 bases identical to TRBD1. CDR1 and CDR2 (germline): LNHDA, SQIVND (reference sequence). V lost 5 bases and J lost 6; bases outside the gene matches: 6. There are 14 residues in the CDR3. CDR3 DNA sequence: TGTGCCAGTAGTCCGGACAGGGCGGGTCAGCCCCAGCATTTT. Protein sequence: CASSPDRAGQPQHF.

V gene TRBV27 combines with J gene TRBJ2-1; D remains unclear. The germline CDR1 and CDR2 sequences are MNHEY and SMNVEV (reference sequence). This CDR3 region has 13 residues. Between the trimmed V and J ends, which lost 11 bases and 3 bases, there was a span of 14 bases. The CDR3: CAAGQTLYNEQFF. Written as DNA, the CDR3 is TGTGCCGCCGGGCAAACCCTCTACAATGAGCAGTTCTTC.

This clone has only a few counts. CDR3 sequence reads: CASSESTGNKNIQYF. The DNA for the CDR3 is TGCGCCAGCAGTGAGAGCACAGGGAACAAAAACATTCAGTACTTC. The chain combines TRBV10-1 with TRBJ2-4, with D tentatively TRBD1 (6 bases). Germline-derived CDR1 and CDR2 are WNHNN and SYGVQD (reference sequence). V was pared by 2 bases and J by 3 bases, with 11 bases between. The CDR3 loop spans 15 amino acids.

This clone was observed a handful of times. The chain uses TRBV7-2 and TRBJ2-2; the D is unclear. Germline V gene sequence: CDR1 SGHTA, CDR2 FQGNSA. V was shortened by 3 bases and J by 8 bases, with 7 bases between the two germline ends. The CDR3 loop spans 12 amino acids. Here the CDR3 reads CASSFAVGELFF. The CDR3 DNA reads TGTGCCAGCAGCTTTGCGGTTGGGGAGCTGTTTTTT.

V usage is TRBV13 and J usage is TRBJ2-5; the D call may be TRBD1 or TRBD2 (5 bases each). V was cut by 2 bases and J by 1 base, with 17 bases left in between. The CDR3 consists of 17 residues. In germline, CDR1 is PRHDT, CDR2 FYEKMQ (reference sequence). Written as DNA, the CDR3 is TGTGCCAGCAGCTTATGGTCCAACCGGGACCCCCAAGAGACCCAGTACTTC. This translates into CASSLWSNRDPQETQYF.

The chain is built from TRBV28 and TRBJ2-2; 8 nucleotides match TRBD2. Looked up from germline, CDR1 is MDHEN and CDR2 is SYDVKM. The V segment lost 6 bases and the J segment 14 bases; nucleotides outside the gene matches: 8. The CDR3 spans 12 residues. CDR3 nucleotide sequence: TGTGCCAGCAGCCCTGGGACTAGGGCTCTGTTTTTT. Amino acids: CASSPGTRALFF.

The sample holds a few counts of this clone. V is TRBV29-1 and J is TRBJ2-6; D is unclear. V was clipped by 4 bases and J by 0 bases, with 13 bases between them. This CDR3 contains 16 residues. CDR1 and CDR2 from the germline V gene are SQVTM and ANQGSEA. In DNA form, the CDR3 reads TGCAGCGTTGTACAGAGCAGAAACTCTGGGGCCAACGTCCTGACTTTC. This sequence encodes CSVVQSRNSGANVLTF.

This sequence joins TRBV30 and TRBJ2-1; possibly TRBD1 or TRBD2 for D (5 bases each). CDR1 and CDR2 from the germline V gene are GTSNPN and SVGIG (reference sequence). The CDR3 totals 13 residues. Trimming cost V 3 bases and J 3 bases, with 9 bases left between them. As DNA, the CDR3 is TGTGCCTGGAGCGGGGCGATCTACAATGAGCAGTTCTTC. It is translated as CAWSGAIYNEQFF.

This clone has only a few counts. In DNA, the CDR3 is TGCAGCGTTGAAGTGGATAGGGCCCCGACTGAAGCTTTCTTT. This sequence encodes CSVEVDRAPTEAFF. This rearrangement joins TRBV29-1 to TRBJ1-1; D gene unclear. Germline V gene sequence: CDR1 SQVTM, CDR2 ANQGSEA. V was cut by 1 base and J by 5 bases, with 14 bases left in between. This CDR3 has 14 residues.

The V gene is TRBV5-6, the J gene TRBJ2-1, with TRBD2 matching over 14 bases. This CDR3 has 15 amino acids. Trimming took 4 bases from V and 5 from J; bases not matched to a gene: 2. Germline-derived CDR1 and CDR2 are SGHDT and YYEEEE. In nucleotides, the CDR3 is TGTGCCAGCAGCCCGACTAGCGGGGGGGACAATGAGCAGTTCTTC. Its translation is CASSPTSGGDNEQFF.

V gene TRBV6-6 combines with J gene TRBJ1-1; no definite D call. There are 16 residues in the CDR3. Germline CDR1 is MNHNY and CDR2 is SVGAGI (reference sequence). The ends were cut back, 8 bases at V and 0 bases at J, with 19 bases in the middle. CDR3 bases: TGTGCCAGCCGAGACACCGACACAATCATGAACACTGAAGCTTTCTTT. As protein: CASRDTDTIMNTEAFF.

This clone occurred a few times. The V and J genes are TRBV2 and TRBJ1-6, with D uncertain. This CDR3 has 13 residues. Germline assignment: CDR1 SNHLY and CDR2 FYNNEI. Trimming left V 4 bases short and J 10 bases short, with 11 bases between. This CDR3 reads CASSVSHFSPLHF. The CDR3 DNA is TGTGCCAGCAGTGTTAGTCATTTCTCACCCCTCCACTTT.

About this clone: In the same sample, other DNA sequences code for this CDR3. The V and J genes are TRBV11-2 and TRBJ1-1; D is ambiguous. V lost 2 bases to trimming and J lost 2 bases, with 0 bases between them. The CDR3 runs to 11 residues. Looked up from germline, CDR1 is SGHAT and CDR2 is FQNNGV. CDR3 sequence (DNA): TGTGCCAGCAGCTTAAACACTGAAGCTTTCTTT. Protein sequence: CASSLNTEAFF.

The chain combines TRBV2 with TRBJ2-2, with D possibly matching TRBD2 (6 bases). Between the trimmed V and J ends, which lost 4 bases and 1 base, there was a span of 7 bases. Germline values: CDR1 SNHLY, CDR2 FYNNEI. The CDR3 covers 14 residues. The CDR3 here is CASSVEGNTGELFF. DNA for the CDR3: TGTGCCAGCAGTGTGGAGGGGAACACCGGGGAGCTGTTTTTT.

The chain joins TRBV9 to TRBJ2-1; no definite D call. Germline values: CDR1 SGDLS, CDR2 YYNGEE. The ends were cut back, 0 bases at V and 8 bases at J, with 15 bases in the middle. The length of the CDR3 is 15 residues. Here the CDR3 DNA reads TGTGCCAGCAGCGTAGAGGGTAGATTTATGGATGAGCAGTTCTTC. Protein sequence: CASSVEGRFMDEQFF.

The chain links TRBV9 to TRBJ2-1; 10 bases align to TRBD2. The J segment lost 4 bases and the V segment lost 3 bases, leaving 7 bases of the junction unmatched. CDR1 is SGDLS and CDR2 is YYNGEE in the germline V gene. The CDR3 consists of 16 residues. As DNA, the CDR3 is TGTGCCAGCAGCGCCGGTAGCGGGGGGCTGTACAATGAGCAGTTCTTC. This translates into CASSAGSGGLYNEQFF.

This chain uses TRBV29-1 with TRBJ2-3; TRBD2 matches 7 bases. V lost 3 bases, J lost 3 bases, and 6 bases stayed unmatched. Germline CDR1 SQVTM, CDR2 ANQGSEA. This CDR3 contains 14 residues. The CDR3 DNA sequence: TGCAGCGTTGACCCAAGCGGGGAGACAGATACGCAGTATTTT. Translating gives CSVDPSGETDTQYF.

The rearrangement uses TRBV27 and TRBJ2-7; D is perhaps TRBD1 or TRBD2 (6 bases each). V was pared by 5 bases and J by 4 bases, with 12 bases between. The germline V gene has CDR1 MNHEY and CDR2 SMNVEV (reference sequence). The CDR3 extends over 13 amino acids. The CDR3 loop is CASSGQGRYEQYF. As DNA, the CDR3 is TGTGCCAGCAGTGGGCAGGGGAGGTACGAGCAGTACTTC.

The chain uses TRBV5-6 and TRBJ1-2; D gene ambiguous. The CDR3 consists of 13 residues. V was cut by 0 bases and J by 6 bases, with 9 bases left in between. The germline gives CDR1 SGHDT, CDR2 YYEEEE. DNA of the CDR3: TGTGCCAGCAGCTTGGGGCCCGGGGATGGCTACACCTTC. This translates into CASSLGPGDGYTF.

This chain links TRBV29-1 with TRBJ1-1, with D tentatively TRBD1 (6 bases). The CDR3 runs to 12 residues. CDR1 and CDR2 (germline): SQVTM, ANQGSEA. Deletions cut 5 bases from V and 4 bases from J, with 11 bases between. The CDR3 region has the DNA TGCAGCGTTCTACAGGGTGGCACTGAAGCTTTCTTT. Protein sequence: CSVLQGGTEAFF.

This clone has just a few counts. The chain joins TRBV6-6 to TRBJ2-3; possible D gene TRBD2, 5 bases. Per the germline V gene, CDR1 is MNHNY and CDR2 is SVGAGI (reference sequence). The CDR3 has 16 residues. V dropped 2 bases and J dropped 2 bases, with 14 bases sitting between them. The CDR3 region has the DNA TGTGCCAGCAGTTACAGGCCTAGCCTCCCCACAGATACGCAGTATTTT. Amino acids: CASSYRPSLPTDTQYF.